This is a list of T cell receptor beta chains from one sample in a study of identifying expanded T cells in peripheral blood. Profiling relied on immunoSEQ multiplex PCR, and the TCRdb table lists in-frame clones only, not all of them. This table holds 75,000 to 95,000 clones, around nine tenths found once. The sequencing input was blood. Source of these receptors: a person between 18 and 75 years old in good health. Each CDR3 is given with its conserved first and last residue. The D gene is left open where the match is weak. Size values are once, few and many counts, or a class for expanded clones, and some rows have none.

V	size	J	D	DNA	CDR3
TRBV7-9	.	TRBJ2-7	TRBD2	TGTGCCAGCAGCGCATGGACTAGTTTAGAGCAGTACTTC	CASSAWTSLEQYF
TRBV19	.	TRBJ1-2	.	TGTGCCAGTAGTACAGGGGAATATGGCTACACCTTC	CASSTGEYGYTF
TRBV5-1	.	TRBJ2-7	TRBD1	TGCGCCAGCAGCCCGTCCGGGACAGGGTTTCGGGAGCAGTACTTC	CASSPSGTGFREQYF
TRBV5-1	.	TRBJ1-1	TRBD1	TGCGCCAGCAGTCTCACAGGGGGTCCCACTGAAGCTTTCTTT	CASSLTGGPTEAFF
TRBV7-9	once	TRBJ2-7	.	TGTGCCAGCAGCTCCAAGGACAGCTACGAGCAGTACTTC	CASSSKDSYEQYF
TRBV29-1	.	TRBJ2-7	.	TGCAGCGTTATGAACCGGGTCGGCTCCTACGAGCAGTACTTC	CSVMNRVGSYEQYF
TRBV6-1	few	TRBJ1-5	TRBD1	TGTGCCAGCAGGATACAGGGGGCCGGGGGTCAGCCCCAGCATTTT	CASRIQGAGGQPQHF
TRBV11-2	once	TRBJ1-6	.	TGTGCCAGCAGCTTTAAAGGGGATACATTGGGTTCACCCCTCCACTTT	CASSFKGDTLGSPLHF
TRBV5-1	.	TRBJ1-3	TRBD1	TGCGCCAGCAGCATGGGGGGACAGCCATCCGGAAACACCATATATTTT	CASSMGGQPSGNTIYF
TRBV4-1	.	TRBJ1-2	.	TGCGCCAGCAGCCAAGAGGGCAGGCGGTATGGCTACACCTTC	CASSQEGRRYGYTF
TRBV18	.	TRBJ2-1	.	TGTGCCAGCTCACCAACAGGGGGGGTTTTTAACAATGAGCAGTTCTTC	CASSPTGGVFNNEQFF
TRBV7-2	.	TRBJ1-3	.	TGTGCCAGCAGCGCGGGGGGGGCGGCTGGAAACACCATATATTTT	CASSAGGAAGNTIYF
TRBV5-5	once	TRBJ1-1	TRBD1	TGTGCCAGCAGCGGTTACAGGGGAGGGACTGAAGCTTTCTTT	CASSGYRGGTEAFF
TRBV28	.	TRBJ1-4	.	TGTGCCAGCAGGAATGAAAAACTGTTTTTT	CASRNEKLFF
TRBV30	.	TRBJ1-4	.	TGTGCCTGGAGTCCAAAACCAAATCAAAAACTGTTTTTT	CAWSPKPNQKLFF
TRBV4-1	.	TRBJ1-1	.	TGCGCCAGCAGCTATGGGGGGAACACTGAAGCTTTCTTT	CASSYGGNTEAFF
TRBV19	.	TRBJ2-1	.	TGTGCCAGCACCTGGGGCCCCCCCAATGAGCAGTTCTTC	CASTWGPPNEQFF
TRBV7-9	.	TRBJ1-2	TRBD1	TGTGCCAGCAGCTTAAGTTCGGACAGGTCCAGCTATGGCTACACCTTC	CASSLSSDRSSYGYTF
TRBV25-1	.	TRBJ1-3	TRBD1	TGTGCCAGCAGTTCGACAGGGGTCGGAAACACCATATATTTT	CASSSTGVGNTIYF
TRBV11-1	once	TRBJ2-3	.	TGTGCCAGCAGCTCAAAATTGGGGTTGTCCCAGACAGATACGCAGTATTTT	CASSSKLGLSQTDTQYF
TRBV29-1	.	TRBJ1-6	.	TGCAGCCCCCTGGGGAGCTCCTATAATTCACCCCTCCACTTT	CSPLGSSYNSPLHF
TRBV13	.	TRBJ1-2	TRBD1	TGTGCCAGCAGCTTATCAGGGGGCTCTGGCTACACCTTC	CASSLSGGSGYTF
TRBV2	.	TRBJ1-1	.	TGTGCCAGCAGCCGACCGGGGAAGAACACTGAAGCTTTCTTT	CASSRPGKNTEAFF
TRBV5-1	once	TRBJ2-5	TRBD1	TGCGCCAGCAGCCCGACCGGGACAGGGAGCGAGACCCAGTACTTC	CASSPTGTGSETQYF
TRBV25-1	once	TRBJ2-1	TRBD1	TGTGCCAGCAGTACAGGGGGCGCGGAAGGCCCTGACAATGAGCAGTTCTTC	CASSTGGAEGPDNEQFF